The 29 T cell receptor beta chains below come from one sample, sequenced in a study of CD8 T cells in Susac syndrome. With random hexamers, reverse transcription was performed on about 0.5 to 1 ug of RNA. Each CDR3 protein gets one entry after TCRdb re-called the immunoSEQ multiplex PCR reads with MiXCR. This table has about 64,000 distinct CDR3 sequences, approximately 94% appearing once. Sequenced input: CD8+ T cells from PBMCs. These receptors all come from a human donor with multiple sclerosis.

This sequence joins TRBV27 and TRBJ1-2; D is ambiguous. CDR1 is MNHEY and CDR2 is SMNVEV in the germline V gene (reference sequence). Trimming pared 6 bases from V and 4 bases from J, leaving 9 bases between. There are 12 residues in the CDR3. CDR3 loop: CASRGGGYGYTF. The DNA of the CDR3 is TGTGCCAGCAGGGGCGGAGGCTATGGCTACACCTTC.

The count of this clonotype is one. This sequence joins TRBV30 and TRBJ2-5; D is undetermined. The germline CDR1 and CDR2 sequences are GTSNPN and SVGIG (reference sequence). The CDR3 sequence is 13 residues long. V lost 4 bases and J 9 bases, leaving 18 bases between the germline ends. The CDR3 DNA follows: TGTGCCTGGACCCTCCAGGCAGGTGGGGCCCAGTACTTC. Translation: CAWTLQAGGAQYF. Drawing the rest from reference TRBV30 and TRBJ2-5, the complete variable domain is SQTIHQWPATLVQPVGSPLSLECTVEGTSNPNLYWYRQAAGRGLQLLFYSVGIGQISSEVPQNLSASRPQDRQFILSSKKLLLSDSGFYLCAWTLQAGGAQYFGPGTRLLVL.

This rearrangement joins TRBV5-1 to TRBJ1-2, with 9 positions matching TRBD1. The CDR3 consists of 15 residues. Trimming at V came to 1 base and at J to 6 bases, leaving 7 bases not matched to a gene. Germline V gives CDR1 SGHRS, CDR2 YFSETQ. The CDR3 DNA sequence: TGCGCCAGCAGCTTGCAGACAGGGGGAAGGGATGGCTACACCTTC. It encodes CASSLQTGGRDGYTF.

The rearrangement joins TRBV5-6 to TRBJ2-2, with D hard to call. The CDR3 contains 12 residues. Germline-derived CDR1 and CDR2 are SGHDT and YYEEEE. V was pared by 2 bases and J by 9 bases, with 8 bases between. CDR3 in amino acids: CASSLVTRELFF. The CDR3 DNA is TGTGCCAGCAGCTTAGTTACCCGGGAGCTGTTTTTT.

This clonotype was seen once. This chain links TRBV4-3 with TRBJ2-3; 8 bases map to TRBD1. After removal of 4 bases from V and 5 bases from J, the junction contained 11 bases not matched to a gene. CDR1 is LGHNA, CDR2 YSLEER, per germline. This CDR3 has 16 amino acids. The CDR3 sequence: CASSPFWDRFVDTQYF. The CDR3 nucleotides read TGCGCCAGCAGCCCCTTTTGGGACAGGTTCGTAGATACGCAGTATTTT.

The CDR3 DNA reads TGTGCCAGCAGCTTGTGGCAGGGGCGAAACACCGGGGAGCTGTTTTTT. Translation: CASSLWQGRNTGELFF. The chain combines TRBV5-4 with TRBJ2-2; a weak D match, TRBD1 (6 bases). The CDR3 extends over 16 amino acids. Germline assignment: CDR1 SGHNT and CDR2 YYREEE (reference sequence). The germline V and J ends were trimmed by 1 base and 2 bases, with 12 bases remaining between them.

This chain uses TRBV27 with TRBJ2-1; no clear D gene. The germline CDR1 and CDR2 sequences are MNHEY and SMNVEV (reference sequence). This CDR3 spans 13 amino acids. V was trimmed by 3 bases and J by 5 bases, leaving 8 bases between them. The CDR3 protein is CASSFGIHNEQFF. The CDR3 DNA follows: TGTGCCAGCAGTTTCGGTATCCACAATGAGCAGTTCTTC.

This clonotype was seen only once. J is TRBJ2-5 and V is TRBV11-2, with 8 nucleotides matching TRBD2. The CDR3 length is 13 residues. V lost 5 bases and J lost 5; bases outside the gene matches: 4. From germline, CDR1 is SGHAT and CDR2 FQNNGV. CDR3 loop: CASSRGGEETQYF. CDR3 in DNA: TGTGCCAGCAGCCGGGGGGGCGAGGAGACCCAGTACTTC.

V and J are TRBV20-1 and TRBJ2-7; possibly TRBD1 for D (5 bases). With 4 bases removed from V and 5 bases from J, the gap between germline ends came to 12 bases. Per germline, CDR1 DFQATT and CDR2 SNEGSKA (reference sequence). The CDR3 length is 12 residues. In DNA form, the CDR3 reads TGCAGTGCTATAAAGAACAGGAACGAGCAGTACTTC. Translating it yields CSAIKNRNEQYF.

The chain has TRBV15 and TRBJ2-1, with 15 positions matching TRBD2. CDR1 and CDR2 (germline): LNHNV, YYDKDF (reference sequence). The CDR3 runs to 17 residues. With V trimmed by 2 bases and J by 10 bases, 9 bases remained unmatched. In nucleotides, the CDR3 is TGTGCCACCAGCAGATTGGGACTAGCGGGAGGATTACCGGAGCAGTTCTTC. It specifies CATSRLGLAGGLPEQFF.

This chain joins TRBV7-9 and TRBJ1-1; D is unresolved. Trimming cost V 6 bases and J 3 bases, with 8 bases left between them. CDR3 length equals 12 residues. The germline V gene encodes CDR1 SEHNR and CDR2 FQNEAQ (reference sequence). CDR3 region: CASSFADTEAFF. CDR3 coding DNA: TGTGCCAGCAGTTTCGCCGACACTGAAGCTTTCTTT.

The rearrangement joins TRBV20-1 to TRBJ2-5, with a tentative D call TRBD2 (5 bases). CDR1 and CDR2 (germline): DFQATT, SNEGSKA (reference sequence). The CDR3 length is 14 residues. The V gene lost 1 base and the J gene lost 5 bases, with 14 bases spanning the gap. The CDR3 bases are TGCAGTGCTAGAGTGGGGAGAGCTACGGAGACCCAGTACTTC. Translation: CSARVGRATETQYF.

V usage is TRBV2 and J usage is TRBJ2-5; no clear D gene. CDR1 and CDR2 (germline): SNHLY, FYNNEI. V was clipped by 4 bases and J by 2 bases, with 20 bases between them. The CDR3 extends over 17 amino acids. The CDR3 spells CASSVRLRTNEQETQYF. Written as DNA, the CDR3 is TGTGCCAGCAGTGTTCGTCTTCGGACCAACGAACAAGAGACCCAGTACTTC.

The V call is TRBV2, the J call TRBJ2-3, with D unclear. The germline V gene encodes CDR1 SNHLY and CDR2 FYNNEI. Trimming removed 4 bases from V and 0 bases from J, with 11 bases in between. The CDR3 is 15 residues long. CDR3 sequence (DNA): TGTGCCAGCAGTGTGGGCGGAAAGAGCACAGATACGCAGTATTTT. The encoded protein is CASSVGGKSTDTQYF.

V is TRBV6-1 and J is TRBJ2-1; 12 positions match TRBD2. Losses at the gene ends were 7 bases for V and 6 bases for J; bases not matched to a gene: 10. The CDR3 runs to 16 residues. The germline V gene encodes CDR1 MNHNS and CDR2 SASEGT. CDR3 sequence reads: CASNLAGGPVGNEQFF. The CDR3 DNA reads as TGTGCCAGCAACCTAGCGGGAGGGCCGGTAGGCAATGAGCAGTTCTTC.

J is TRBJ2-2 and V is TRBV20-1; TRBD1 is a possible D gene (6 bases). Trimming took off 0 bases at V and 3 bases at J, with 11 bases between the two ends. Looked up from germline, CDR1 is DFQATT and CDR2 is SNEGSKA (reference sequence). This CDR3 spans 15 amino acids. Written as DNA, the CDR3 is TGCAGTGCTAGAGATCAGGGGAGCGACACCGGGGAGCTGTTTTTT. Its translation is CSARDQGSDTGELFF.

The chain couples TRBV2 to TRBJ2-7; the D is unclear. This CDR3 spans 12 amino acids. V gave up 3 bases and J gave up 0 bases, with 3 bases separating them. CDR1 is SNHLY, CDR2 FYNNEI, per germline. Written as DNA, the CDR3 is TGTGCCAGCAGTGACAGCTCCTACGAGCAGTACTTC. The encoded protein is CASSDSSYEQYF.

The rearrangement joins TRBV28 to TRBJ2-7, with D tentatively TRBD2 (6 bases). V dropped 5 bases and J dropped 2 bases, with 22 bases sitting between them. CDR3 length: 17 residues. Germline loops: CDR1 MDHEN, CDR2 SYDVKM. The CDR3 spells CASSPYSPGLTPYEQYF. In nucleotides, the CDR3 is TGTGCCAGCAGTCCCTACTCTCCAGGACTAACCCCCTACGAGCAGTACTTC.

This chain uses TRBV5-6 with TRBJ2-7, with 9 nucleotides matching TRBD1. The ends lost 5 bases at V and 2 bases at J; junction bases unmatched: 8. The CDR3 totals 15 residues. The germline V gene encodes CDR1 SGHDT and CDR2 YYEEEE. The CDR3 bases are TGTGCCAGCAGTTGGACAGGGGACAGGACCTACGAGCAGTACTTC. Translating it yields CASSWTGDRTYEQYF.

The chain combines TRBV29-1 with TRBJ2-7; the D is unclear. Per the germline V gene, CDR1 is SQVTM and CDR2 is ANQGSEA. Deletions cut 0 bases from V and 3 bases from J, with 9 bases between. The CDR3 has 13 residues. The CDR3, as DNA: TGCAGCGTTGAAGATCCGGTAGTCTACGAGCAGTACTTC. It yields the protein CSVEDPVVYEQYF.

The CDR3 is CASSWGGTYEQYF. CDR3 in DNA: TGTGCCAGCAGTTGGGGGGGAACCTACGAGCAGTACTTC. The chain couples TRBV27 to TRBJ2-7; 7 nucleotides align to TRBD2. Germline-derived CDR1 and CDR2 are MNHEY and SMNVEV (reference sequence). CDR3 length equals 13 residues. V trimming: 4 bases; J trimming: 2 bases; junction bases outside the gene matches: 2.

This rearrangement joins TRBV5-4 to TRBJ1-1; a weak D match, TRBD1 (5 bases). V was shortened by 4 bases and J by 0 bases, with 19 bases between the two germline ends. This CDR3 has 17 amino acids. From germline, CDR1 is SGHNT and CDR2 YYREEE (reference sequence). The CDR3 sequence: CASSQDSPPGLNTEAFF. In DNA form, the CDR3 reads TGTGCCAGCAGCCAAGATTCCCCCCCAGGGTTGAACACTGAAGCTTTCTTT. The full variable domain, rest sourced from reference TRBV5-4 and TRBJ1-1, is ETGVTQSPTHLIKTRGQQVTLRCSSQSGHNTVSWYQQALGQGPQFIFQYYREEENGRGNFPPRFSGLQFPNYSSELNVNALELDDSALYLCASSQDSPPGLNTEAFFGQGTRLTVV.

This clonotype was picked up one time. J is TRBJ2-3 and V is TRBV15, with D maybe TRBD2 (6 bases). The germline V and J ends were trimmed by 4 bases and 0 bases, with 17 bases remaining between them. CDR1 and CDR2 (germline): LNHNV, YYDKDF (reference sequence). This CDR3 is built from 17 residues. CDR3 sequence reads: CATSTLEAGTSTDTQYF. DNA for the CDR3: TGTGCCACCAGCACCCTGGAGGCCGGGACTAGCACAGATACGCAGTATTTT.

V is TRBV15 and J is TRBJ2-3, with D hard to call. The CDR3 is 15 residues long. V gave up 3 bases and J gave up 2 bases, with 12 bases separating them. Germline V gives CDR1 LNHNV, CDR2 YYDKDF (reference sequence). Here the CDR3 DNA reads TGTGCCACCAGCAGTCTAAGACTCCCCACAGATACGCAGTATTTT. Encoded protein: CATSSLRLPTDTQYF.

The V gene is TRBV7-8, the J gene TRBJ1-4; the D is unclear. The length of the CDR3 is 13 residues. V gave up 5 bases and J gave up 0 bases, with 4 bases separating them. Germline CDR1 and CDR2: SGHVS and FQNEAQ. CDR3 loop: CASSSTTNEKLFF. The DNA of the CDR3 is TGTGCCAGCAGCAGTACAACTAATGAAAAACTGTTTTTT.

The J gene is TRBJ2-2, the V gene TRBV20-1; a weak D match, TRBD1 (6 bases). Trimming removed 0 bases from V and 7 bases from J, with 15 bases in between. This CDR3 is built from 15 residues. Germline CDR1 reads DFQATT; CDR2 reads SNEGSKA (reference sequence). CDR3 sequence reads: CSARDNHREIGELFF. In DNA form, the CDR3 reads TGCAGTGCTAGAGACAATCACAGGGAAATCGGGGAGCTGTTTTTT.

The rearrangement uses TRBV29-1 and TRBJ2-1; D ambiguous. Trimming removed 8 bases from V and 3 bases from J, with 14 bases in between. Germline loops: CDR1 SQVTM, CDR2 ANQGSEA. The CDR3 is 13 amino acids. CDR3 nucleotide sequence: TGCAGCTCCCAAGTGTCGGGCTACAATGAGCAGTTCTTC. Its protein product is CSSQVSGYNEQFF.

The chain is built from TRBV7-9 and TRBJ2-1; perhaps TRBD2 as D (6 bases). From germline, CDR1 is SEHNR and CDR2 FQNEAQ (reference sequence). The ends were cut back, 1 base at V and 3 bases at J, with 13 bases in the middle. CDR3 length equals 16 residues. The CDR3 region is CASSLEGGALYNEQFF. The CDR3 DNA reads TGTGCCAGCAGCTTAGAAGGCGGGGCCCTCTACAATGAGCAGTTCTTC.

The CDR3: CASSSQGGEQYF. CDR3 DNA sequence: TGTGCCAGCAGCTCGCAGGGGGGTGAGCAGTACTTC. V usage is TRBV7-2 and J usage is TRBJ2-7, with D perhaps matching TRBD1 (7 bases). Trimming removed 4 bases from V and 7 bases from J, with 11 bases in between. The CDR3 spans 12 residues. The germline V gene has CDR1 SGHTA and CDR2 FQGNSA.